The source of this T cell receptor (beta chain) is a study of cytomegalovirus exposure and HLA in healthy donors. Points from the study as a whole: Further analysis, carried out later, found HLA-associated TCR beta chains more clonally expanded than equally common other chains.

Comments on this clone: What it recognizes is unknown.

With 60 Vbeta and 13 Jbeta primers, the PCR was carried out. Sequenced by immunoSEQ multiplex PCR; TCRdb stores in-frame clones only, minus some. The table includes 90,000 to 120,000 clones, around three quarters detected once. The sequence was obtained from a female donor in good health and CMV-seropositive. Source material: PBMCs.

The CDR3 DNA is TGTGCCACCTTAGATGGGGCGACAGATACGCAGTATTTT. Translated: CATLDGATDTQYF. The J gene is TRBJ2-3, the V gene TRBV5-4, with D possibly matching TRBD1 (5 bases). Germline V gene sequence: CDR1 SGHNT, CDR2 YYREEE (reference sequence). This CDR3 is built from 13 residues. V was pared by 9 bases and J by 3 bases, with 14 bases between.